This record looks at one T cell receptor (beta chain) sequence and its context. What it recognizes is unknown. CDR1 and CDR2 from the germline V gene are MNHEY and SVGAGI. The CDR3 is 14 residues long. V lost 2 bases to trimming and J lost 0 bases, with 8 bases between them. Time point reported: blood 2 weeks post-SBRT. Treatment described: 15 Gy SBRT to primary tumor, nephrectomy 4 weeks later. Serial blood draws occurred at baseline and 2 and 4 weeks post-SBRT. This entry comes from a study of radiation and T cells in renal cell carcinoma. For the study at large: Nephrectomy followed 15 Gy stereotactic body radiation by 4 weeks.

Using immunoSEQ multiplex PCR, the repertoire was profiled, and TCRdb retains in-frame clones only, with some absent. The sample contains 120,000 or so clones, around 82% of which appear only once. Findings and limits, study-wide: Pretreatment tumor biopsies were lacking, so baseline clonotypes are unknown.

V is TRBV6-5 and J is TRBJ2-7; weak D call: TRBD1 (5 bases). Material: blood, obtained from a patient whose treatment included radiotherapy and nephrectomy. The origin of this receptor is a man aged 45-65 years with renal cell carcinoma. CDR3 nucleotides: TGTGCCAGCAGTTACCGACAGAGCTCCTACGAGCAGTACTTC. It encodes CASSYRQSSYEQYF.